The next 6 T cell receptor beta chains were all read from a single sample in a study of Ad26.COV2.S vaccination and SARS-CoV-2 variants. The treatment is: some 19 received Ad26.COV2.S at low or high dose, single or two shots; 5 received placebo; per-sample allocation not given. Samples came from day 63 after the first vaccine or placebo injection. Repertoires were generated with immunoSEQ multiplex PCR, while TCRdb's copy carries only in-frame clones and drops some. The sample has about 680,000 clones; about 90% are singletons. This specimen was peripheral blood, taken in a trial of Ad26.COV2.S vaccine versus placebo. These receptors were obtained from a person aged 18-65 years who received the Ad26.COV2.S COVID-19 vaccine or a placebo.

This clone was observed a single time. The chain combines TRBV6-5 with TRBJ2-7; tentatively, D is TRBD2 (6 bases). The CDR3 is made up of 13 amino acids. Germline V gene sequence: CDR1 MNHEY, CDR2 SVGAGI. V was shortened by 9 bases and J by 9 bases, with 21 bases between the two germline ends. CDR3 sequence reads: CASTGTRNGGQYF. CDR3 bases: TGTGCCAGTACCGGGACTCGCAATGGAGGGCAGTACTTC.

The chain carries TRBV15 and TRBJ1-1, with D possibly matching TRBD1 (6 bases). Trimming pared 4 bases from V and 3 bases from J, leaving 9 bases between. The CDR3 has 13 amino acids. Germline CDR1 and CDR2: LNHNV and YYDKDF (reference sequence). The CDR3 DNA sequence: TGTGCCACCAGCACGGACAGAGACACTGAAGCTTTCTTT. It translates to CATSTDRDTEAFF.

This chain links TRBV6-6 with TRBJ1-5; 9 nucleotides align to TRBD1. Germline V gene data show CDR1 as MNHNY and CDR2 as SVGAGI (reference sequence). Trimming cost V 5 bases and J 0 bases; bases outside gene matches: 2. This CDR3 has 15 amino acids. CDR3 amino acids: CASSTGQGSNQPQHF. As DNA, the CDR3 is TGTGCCAGCAGTACGGGACAGGGTAGCAATCAGCCCCAGCATTTT.

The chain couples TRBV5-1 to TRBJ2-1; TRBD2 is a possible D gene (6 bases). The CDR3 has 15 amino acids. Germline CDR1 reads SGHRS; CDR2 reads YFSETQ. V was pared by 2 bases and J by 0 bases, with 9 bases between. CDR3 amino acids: CASSLGGDSYNEQFF. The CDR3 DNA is TGCGCCAGCAGCTTAGGCGGGGACTCCTACAATGAGCAGTTCTTC. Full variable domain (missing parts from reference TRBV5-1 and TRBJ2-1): KAGVTQTPRYLIKTRGQQVTLSCSPISGHRSVSWYQQTPGQGLQFLFEYFSETQRNKGNFPGRFSGRQFSNSRSEMNVSTLELGDSALYLCASSLGGDSYNEQFFGPGTRLTVL.

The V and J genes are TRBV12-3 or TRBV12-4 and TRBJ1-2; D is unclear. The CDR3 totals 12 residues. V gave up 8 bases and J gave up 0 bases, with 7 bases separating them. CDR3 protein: CASGVANYGYTF. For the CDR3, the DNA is TGTGCCAGCGGGGTAGCTAACTATGGCTACACCTTC.

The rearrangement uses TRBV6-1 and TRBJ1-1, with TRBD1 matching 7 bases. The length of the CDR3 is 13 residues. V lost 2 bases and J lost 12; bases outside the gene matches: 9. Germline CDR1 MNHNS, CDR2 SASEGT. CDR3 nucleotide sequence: TGTGCCAGCAGTGAAAGTGGCAGGGGGACGTCTTTCTTT. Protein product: CASSESGRGTSFF.